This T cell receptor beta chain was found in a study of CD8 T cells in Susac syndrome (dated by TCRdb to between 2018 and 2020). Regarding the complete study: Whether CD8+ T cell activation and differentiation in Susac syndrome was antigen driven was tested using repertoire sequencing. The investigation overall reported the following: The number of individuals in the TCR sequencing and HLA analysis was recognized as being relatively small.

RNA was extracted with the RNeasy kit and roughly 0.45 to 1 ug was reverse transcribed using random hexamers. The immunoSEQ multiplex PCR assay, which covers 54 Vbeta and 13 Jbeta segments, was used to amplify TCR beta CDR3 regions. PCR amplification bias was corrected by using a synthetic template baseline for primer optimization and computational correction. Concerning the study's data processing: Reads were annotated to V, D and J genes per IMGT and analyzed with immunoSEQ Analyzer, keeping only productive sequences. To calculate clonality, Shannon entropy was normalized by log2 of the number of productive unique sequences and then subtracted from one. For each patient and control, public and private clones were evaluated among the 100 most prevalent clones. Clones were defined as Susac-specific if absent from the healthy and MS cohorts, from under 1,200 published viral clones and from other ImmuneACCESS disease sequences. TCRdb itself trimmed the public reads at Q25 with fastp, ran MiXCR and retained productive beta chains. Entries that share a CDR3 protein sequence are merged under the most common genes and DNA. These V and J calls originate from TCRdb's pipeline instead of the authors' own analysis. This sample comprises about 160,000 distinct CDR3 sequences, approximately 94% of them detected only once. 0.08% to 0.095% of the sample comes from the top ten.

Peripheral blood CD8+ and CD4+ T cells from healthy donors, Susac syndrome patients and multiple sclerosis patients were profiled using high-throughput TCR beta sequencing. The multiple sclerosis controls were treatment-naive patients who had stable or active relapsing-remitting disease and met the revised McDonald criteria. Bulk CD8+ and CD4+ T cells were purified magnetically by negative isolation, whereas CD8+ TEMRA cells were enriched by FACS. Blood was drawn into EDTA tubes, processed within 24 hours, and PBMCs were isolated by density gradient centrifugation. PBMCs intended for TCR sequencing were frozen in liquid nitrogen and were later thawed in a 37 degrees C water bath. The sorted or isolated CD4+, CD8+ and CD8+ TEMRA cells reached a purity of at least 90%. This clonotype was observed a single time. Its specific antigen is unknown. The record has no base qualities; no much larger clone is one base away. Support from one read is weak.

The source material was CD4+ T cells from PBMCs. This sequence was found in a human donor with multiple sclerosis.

This receptor carries the CDR3 CASSPRAPGQGAYEQYF. The nucleotides are TGTGCCAGCAGCCCCCGGGCCCCGGGACAGGGGGCCTACGAGCAGTACTTC. The sequence joins TRBV11-3 to TRBJ2-7, with 11 central nucleotides matching TRBD1. The cysteine opens and the phenylalanine closes a CDR3 of 17 amino acids. The read is trimmed to its CDR3 DNA, 51 bases read in frame from base 1. Trimming takes 5 bases off V and 2 bases off J; junction bases not matched to a gene: 11. For CDR1 and CDR2, the germline V gene lists SGHNT and YENEEA. The reference TRBV11-3 and TRBJ2-7 proteins fill in what lies around the CDR3, so the full variable domain reads EAGVVQSPRYKIIEKKQPVAFWCNPISGHNTLYWYLQNLGQGPELLIRYENEEAVDDSQLPKDRFSAERLKGVDSTLKIQPAELGDSAVYLCASSPRAPGQGAYEQYFGPGTRLTVT.